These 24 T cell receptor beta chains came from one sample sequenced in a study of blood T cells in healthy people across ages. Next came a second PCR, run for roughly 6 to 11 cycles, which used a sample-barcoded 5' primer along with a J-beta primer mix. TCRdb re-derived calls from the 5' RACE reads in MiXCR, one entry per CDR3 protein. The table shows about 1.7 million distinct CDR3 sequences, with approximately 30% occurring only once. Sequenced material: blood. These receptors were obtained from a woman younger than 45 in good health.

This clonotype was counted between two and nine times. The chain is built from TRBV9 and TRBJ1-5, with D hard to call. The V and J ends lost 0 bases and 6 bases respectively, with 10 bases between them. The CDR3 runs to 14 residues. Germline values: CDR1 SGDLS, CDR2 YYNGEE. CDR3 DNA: TGTGCCAGCAGCGTAGATGCGGGAAGTCAGCCCCAGCATTTT. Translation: CASSVDAGSQPQHF. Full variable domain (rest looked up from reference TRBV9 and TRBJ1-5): DSGVTQTPKHLITATGQRVTLRCSPRSGDLSVYWYQQSLDQGLQFLIQYYNGEERAKGNILERFSAQQFPDLHSELNLSSLELGDSALYFCASSVDAGSQPQHFGDGTRLSIL.

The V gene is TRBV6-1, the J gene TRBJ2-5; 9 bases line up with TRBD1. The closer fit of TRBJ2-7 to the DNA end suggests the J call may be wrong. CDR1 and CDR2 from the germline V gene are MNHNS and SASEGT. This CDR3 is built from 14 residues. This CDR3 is CASRGRDRVPEQYF. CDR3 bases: TGTGCCAGCAGGGGCCGGGACAGGGTCCCCGAGCAGTACTTC.

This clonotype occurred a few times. The CDR3 coding sequence is TGTGCCAGCAGCAGAGGACAGGGGGCAAGGAGGAACTATGGCTACACCTTC. Translated: CASSRGQGARRNYGYTF. This sequence joins TRBV28 and TRBJ1-2; 11 bases agree with TRBD1. CDR3 length: 17 amino acids. The germline CDR1 and CDR2 sequences are MDHEN and SYDVKM. Trimming removed 6 bases from V and 2 bases from J; junction bases left unmatched: 11.

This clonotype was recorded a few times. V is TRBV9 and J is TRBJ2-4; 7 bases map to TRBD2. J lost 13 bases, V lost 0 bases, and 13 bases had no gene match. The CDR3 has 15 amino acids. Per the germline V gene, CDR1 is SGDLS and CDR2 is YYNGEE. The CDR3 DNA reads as TGTGCCAGCAGCGTAGGATCGGGAGGAGCACATGAGCAGTACTTC. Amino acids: CASSVGSGGAHEQYF.

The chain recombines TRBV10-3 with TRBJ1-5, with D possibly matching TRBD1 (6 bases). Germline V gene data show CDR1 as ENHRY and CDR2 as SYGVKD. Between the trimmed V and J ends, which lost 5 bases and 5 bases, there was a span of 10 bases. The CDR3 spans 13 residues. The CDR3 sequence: CAISNGQYQPQHF. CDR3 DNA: TGTGCCATCAGTAACGGACAGTATCAGCCCCAGCATTTT.

The CDR3 region has the DNA TGTGCCAGCAGCGTTTTCTTGGTTAGACACCTCAATGAAAAACTGTTTTTT. It is translated as CASSVFLVRHLNEKLFF. The V call is TRBV9, the J call TRBJ1-4; D ambiguous. The CDR3 is 17 residues long. Per the germline V gene, CDR1 is SGDLS and CDR2 is YYNGEE. V was trimmed by 2 bases and J by 5 bases, leaving 19 bases between them.

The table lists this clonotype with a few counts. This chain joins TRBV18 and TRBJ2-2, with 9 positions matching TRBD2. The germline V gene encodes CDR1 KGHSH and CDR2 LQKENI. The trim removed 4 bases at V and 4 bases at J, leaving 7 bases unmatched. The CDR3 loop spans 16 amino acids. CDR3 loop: CASSQGTSRTTGELFF. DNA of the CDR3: TGTGCCAGCTCACAAGGGACTAGCAGGACCACCGGGGAGCTGTTTTTT.

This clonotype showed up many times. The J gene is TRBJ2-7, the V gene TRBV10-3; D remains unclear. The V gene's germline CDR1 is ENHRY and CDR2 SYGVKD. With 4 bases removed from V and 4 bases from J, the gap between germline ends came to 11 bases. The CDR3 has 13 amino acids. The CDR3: CAISASPFYEQYF. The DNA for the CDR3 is TGTGCCATCAGTGCTTCACCTTTTTACGAGCAGTACTTC.

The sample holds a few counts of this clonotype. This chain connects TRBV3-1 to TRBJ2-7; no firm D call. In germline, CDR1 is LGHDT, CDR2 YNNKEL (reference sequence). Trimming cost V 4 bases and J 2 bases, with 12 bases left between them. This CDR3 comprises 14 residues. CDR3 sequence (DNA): TGTGCCAGCAGCCCCAAACGATACCCCTACGAGCAGTACTTC. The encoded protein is CASSPKRYPYEQYF.

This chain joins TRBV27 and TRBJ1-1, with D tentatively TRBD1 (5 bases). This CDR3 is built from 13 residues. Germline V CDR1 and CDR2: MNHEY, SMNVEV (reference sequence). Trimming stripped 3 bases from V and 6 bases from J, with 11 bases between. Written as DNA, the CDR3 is TGTGCCAGCAGTTTCCTTTCGACAGCTGAAGCTTTCTTT. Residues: CASSFLSTAEAFF.

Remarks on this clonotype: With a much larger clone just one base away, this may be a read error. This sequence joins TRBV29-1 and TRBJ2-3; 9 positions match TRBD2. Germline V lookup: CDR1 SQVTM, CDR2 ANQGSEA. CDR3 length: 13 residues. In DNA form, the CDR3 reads TGCAGCGTGCAAGCGGGGGGCGGGGATACGCGGTATTTT. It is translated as CSVQAGGGDTRYF.

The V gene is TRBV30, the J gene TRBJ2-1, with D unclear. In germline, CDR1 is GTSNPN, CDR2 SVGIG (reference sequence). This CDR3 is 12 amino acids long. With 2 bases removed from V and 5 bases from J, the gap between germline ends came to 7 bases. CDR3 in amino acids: CAWSPSNNEQFF. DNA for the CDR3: TGTGCCTGGAGTCCTAGTAACAATGAGCAGTTCTTC.

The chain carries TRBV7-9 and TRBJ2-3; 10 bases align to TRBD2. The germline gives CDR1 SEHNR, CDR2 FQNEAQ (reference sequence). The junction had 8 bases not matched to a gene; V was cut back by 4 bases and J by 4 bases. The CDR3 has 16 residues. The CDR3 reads CASSSYERGGPDTQYF. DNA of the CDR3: TGTGCCAGCAGCTCGTACGAGCGGGGGGGCCCAGATACGCAGTATTTT.

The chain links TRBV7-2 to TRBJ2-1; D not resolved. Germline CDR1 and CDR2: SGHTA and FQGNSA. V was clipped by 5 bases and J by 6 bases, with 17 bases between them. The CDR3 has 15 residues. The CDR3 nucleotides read TGTGCCAGCAGCCTTCTACCCGGGCAACTCAATGAGCAGTTCTTC. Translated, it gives CASSLLPGQLNEQFF.

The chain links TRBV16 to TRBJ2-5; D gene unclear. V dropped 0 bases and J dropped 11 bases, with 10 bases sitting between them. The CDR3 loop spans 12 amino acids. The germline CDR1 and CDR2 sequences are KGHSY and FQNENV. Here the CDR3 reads CASSQSADEQYF. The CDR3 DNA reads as TGTGCCAGCAGCCAATCGGCGGATGAGCAGTACTTC.

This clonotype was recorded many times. The CDR3: CSAGTAPTDTQYF. The CDR3 coding sequence is TGCAGCGCCGGGACGGCGCCCACAGATACGCAGTATTTT. The chain employs TRBV29-1 and TRBJ2-3; possibly TRBD1 or TRBD2 for D (5 bases each). Trimming stripped 7 bases from V and 2 bases from J, with 13 bases between. Looked up from germline, CDR1 is SQVTM and CDR2 is ANQGSEA. CDR3 length: 13 residues.

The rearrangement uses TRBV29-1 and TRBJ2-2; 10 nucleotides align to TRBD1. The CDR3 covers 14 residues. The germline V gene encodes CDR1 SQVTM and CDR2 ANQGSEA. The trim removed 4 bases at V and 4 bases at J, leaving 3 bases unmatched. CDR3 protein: CSVAGQGSTGELFF. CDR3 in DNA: TGCAGCGTTGCGGGACAGGGGAGCACCGGGGAGCTGTTTTTT.

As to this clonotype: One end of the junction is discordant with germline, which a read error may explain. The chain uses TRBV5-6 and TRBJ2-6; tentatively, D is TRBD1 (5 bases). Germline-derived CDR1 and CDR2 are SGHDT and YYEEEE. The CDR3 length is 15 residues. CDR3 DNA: TGTGCCAGCAGTGGGCTTCGCTCTGGGGCCAACGCCCTGACTTTC. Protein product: CASSGLRSGANALTF.

CDR3 region: CASGRDVQGEAFF. The DNA of the CDR3 is TGTGCTAGTGGTCGGGACGTACAAGGAGAGGCTTTCTTT. The chain is built from TRBV12-5 and TRBJ1-1; TRBD1 might be the D (5 bases). The CDR3 is 13 residues long. V lost 5 bases, J lost 11 bases, and 18 bases lay in between. Germline V gene data show CDR1 as LGHNT and CDR2 as FRNRAP.

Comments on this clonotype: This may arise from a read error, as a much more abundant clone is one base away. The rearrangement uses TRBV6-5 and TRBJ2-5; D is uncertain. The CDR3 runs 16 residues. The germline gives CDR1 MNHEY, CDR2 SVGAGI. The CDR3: CANSYLGISHKETQYF. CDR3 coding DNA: TGTGCCAACAGTTACTTGGGGATATCGCATAAAGAGACCCAGTACTTC.

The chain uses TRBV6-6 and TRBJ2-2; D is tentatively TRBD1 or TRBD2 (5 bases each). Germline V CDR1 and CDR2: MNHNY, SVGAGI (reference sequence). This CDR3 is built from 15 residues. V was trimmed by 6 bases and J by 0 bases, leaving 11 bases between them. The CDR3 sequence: CASSPGDPNTGELFF. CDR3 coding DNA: TGTGCCAGCAGCCCCGGGGACCCGAACACCGGGGAGCTGTTTTTT.

CDR3 bases: TGTGCCAGCAGCGCACGGGGACGTGGTGGCTACACCTTC. This sequence encodes CASSARGRGGYTF. This rearrangement joins TRBV9 to TRBJ1-2; possible D gene TRBD1, 5 bases. Germline V gene sequence: CDR1 SGDLS, CDR2 YYNGEE. Between the trimmed V and J ends, which lost 3 bases and 7 bases, there was a span of 13 bases. The CDR3 totals 13 residues.

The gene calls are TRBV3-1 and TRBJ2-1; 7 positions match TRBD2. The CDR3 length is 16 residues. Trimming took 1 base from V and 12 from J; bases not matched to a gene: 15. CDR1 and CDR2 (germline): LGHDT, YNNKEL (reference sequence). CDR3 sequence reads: CASSQGAGDLYNAQFF. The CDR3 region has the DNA TGTGCCAGCAGCCAAGGCGCGGGGGATCTCTACAACGCGCAGTTCTTC.

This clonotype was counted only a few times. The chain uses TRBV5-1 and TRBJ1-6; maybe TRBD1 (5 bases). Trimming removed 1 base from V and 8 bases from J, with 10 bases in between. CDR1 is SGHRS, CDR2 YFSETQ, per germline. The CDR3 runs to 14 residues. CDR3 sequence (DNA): TGCGCCAGCAGCTTGTACGGGACCTATTCACCCCTCCACTTT. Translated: CASSLYGTYSPLHF.